A selection of T cell receptor beta chains follows, all from one sample in a study of CD4 T cells in relation to SARS-CoV-2 and coronaviruses. These receptors' antigens are unknown. TCRdb's table, derived via immunoSEQ multiplex PCR, lists solely in-frame clones and lacks some. The data contain tens of thousands of clones, over 65% of them seen just once; the ten biggest clones take up 29%. Sequenced input: CD4+ T cells from PBMCs, cultured in vitro. Receptors were obtained from a human donor in good health. Each CDR3 is given with its conserved first and last residue. A D gene is named only where the DNA matches it firmly. Rows give clone size only sometimes, using once, few, many, or a class for an expanded clone.

j_gene: TRBJ2-5; v_gene: TRBV19; d_gene: -; abundance: -; CDR3nt: TGTGCCAGTAGTATTCAAGCTAGACAAGAGACCCAGTACTTC; CDR3aa: CASSIQARQETQYF
j_gene: TRBJ2-5; v_gene: TRBV18; d_gene: -; abundance: -; CDR3nt: TGTGCCAGCTCACGGGGGTACCAAGAGACCCAGTACTTC; CDR3aa: CASSRGYQETQYF
j_gene: TRBJ1-2; v_gene: TRBV5-4; d_gene: -; abundance: few; CDR3nt: TGTGCCAGCAGCTCCCCCTCTAGGGTCTATGGCTACACCTTC; CDR3aa: CASSSPSRVYGYTF
j_gene: TRBJ2-7; v_gene: TRBV27; d_gene: TRBD1; abundance: -; CDR3nt: TGTGCCAGCAGTTCCCGGACAGGGGGGAGGCGGGATCACGAGCAGTACTTC; CDR3aa: CASSSRTGGRRDHEQYF
j_gene: TRBJ1-3; v_gene: TRBV19; d_gene: -; abundance: -; CDR3nt: TGTGCCAGTAGTGGATTCGCTGGAAACACCATATATTTT; CDR3aa: CASSGFAGNTIYF
j_gene: TRBJ2-2; v_gene: TRBV18; d_gene: -; abundance: -; CDR3nt: TGTGCCAGCTCACCACCGGCTAGCCCAGAGGCTGGGGAGCTGTTTTTT; CDR3aa: CASSPPASPEAGELFF
j_gene: TRBJ1-1; v_gene: TRBV30; d_gene: -; abundance: -; CDR3nt: TGTGCCTGGAATGGTATTCTCTTATCTAACACTGAAGCTTTCTTT; CDR3aa: CAWNGILLSNTEAFF
j_gene: TRBJ2-1; v_gene: TRBV20-1; d_gene: -; abundance: -; CDR3nt: TGCAGTGCTGCACAGTATGAGCAGTTCTTC; CDR3aa: CSAAQYEQFF
j_gene: TRBJ1-4; v_gene: TRBV27; d_gene: -; abundance: -; CDR3nt: TGTGCCAGCAGTTTATCATCGAGCTTGGAAAAACTGTTTTTT; CDR3aa: CASSLSSSLEKLFF
j_gene: TRBJ2-7; v_gene: TRBV5-4; d_gene: -; abundance: -; CDR3nt: TGTGCCAGCAGCTTACGGATTGAGTTAAGTGAGCAGTACTTC; CDR3aa: CASSLRIELSEQYF
j_gene: TRBJ2-1; v_gene: TRBV2; d_gene: -; abundance: medium-sized; CDR3nt: TGTGCCACCTCTAAGAAGTCCGCTGGGAATGAGCAGTTCTTC; CDR3aa: CATSKKSAGNEQFF
j_gene: TRBJ2-3; v_gene: TRBV18; d_gene: -; abundance: -; CDR3nt: TGTGCCAGCTCCCCCATCTCGGGTTATAGCACAGATACGCAGTATTTT; CDR3aa: CASSPISGYSTDTQYF
j_gene: TRBJ2-7; v_gene: TRBV6-6; d_gene: -; abundance: -; CDR3nt: TGTGCCAGCAGCCCGGGAGGGGGCGGGGGATACGAGCAGTACTTC; CDR3aa: CASSPGGGGGYEQYF
j_gene: TRBJ1-6; v_gene: TRBV9; d_gene: -; abundance: -; CDR3nt: TGTGCCAGCAGCGTTGGGCAGCCCTATAATTCACCCCTCCACTTT; CDR3aa: CASSVGQPYNSPLHF
j_gene: TRBJ2-7; v_gene: TRBV4-2; d_gene: -; abundance: -; CDR3nt: TGTGCCAGCAGCCCGTCCGGGCCTCCCTACGAGCAGTACTTC; CDR3aa: CASSPSGPPYEQYF
j_gene: TRBJ1-1; v_gene: TRBV15; d_gene: TRBD1; abundance: few; CDR3nt: TGTGCCACCAGCAGGGGCCAGGGGGTGAACACTGAAGCTTTCTTT; CDR3aa: CATSRGQGVNTEAFF